The 22 T cell receptor beta chains below were found in one sample sequenced in a study of shared clonotypes between healthy human individuals. Here immunoSEQ multiplex PCR was the method, and the copy in TCRdb shows in-frame clones only, minus some. The sample includes about 730,000 clones, roughly 72% of them seen just once. Material for sequencing was memory CD4+ T cells sorted from blood. The subset was: CD45RA-negative fraction. The receptors originated from a woman in her twenties or thirties in good health.

The chain has TRBV19 and TRBJ1-1; no clear D gene. This CDR3 region has 16 residues. The V gene's germline CDR1 is LNHDA and CDR2 SQIVND (reference sequence). V was pared by 0 bases and J by 5 bases, with 16 bases between. This CDR3 reads CASSIEGRWMGTEAFF. The CDR3 bases are TGTGCCAGTAGTATAGAGGGCCGTTGGATGGGTACTGAAGCTTTCTTT.

The chain recombines TRBV2 with TRBJ2-1; tentatively, D is TRBD1 or TRBD2 (6 bases each). The length of the CDR3 is 16 residues. V was pared by 2 bases and J by 0 bases, with 11 bases between. The germline V gene encodes CDR1 SNHLY and CDR2 FYNNEI. CDR3 sequence: CASSEIRGRSYNEQFF. The CDR3 DNA reads TGTGCCAGCAGTGAAATCCGGGGGCGCTCCTACAATGAGCAGTTCTTC.

This clone showed up just once. This chain uses TRBV11-2 with TRBJ1-2, with TRBD1 matching 8 bases. Germline CDR1 reads SGHAT; CDR2 reads FQNNGV. The CDR3 spans 16 residues. J gave up 4 bases and V 1 base, and 8 bases lay outside the gene matches. The CDR3 sequence is CASSLGPGQEGYGYTF. For the CDR3, the DNA is TGTGCCAGCAGCTTAGGCCCGGGACAGGAAGGCTATGGCTACACCTTC.

The chain employs TRBV7-9 and TRBJ1-1, with TRBD1 matching 7 bases. Germline values: CDR1 SEHNR, CDR2 FQNEAQ (reference sequence). J gave up 6 bases and V 6 bases, and 13 bases lay outside the gene matches. This CDR3 comprises 15 residues. This CDR3 is CASSFRDSWGAEAFF. Here the CDR3 DNA reads TGTGCCAGCAGTTTTAGGGACAGTTGGGGGGCTGAAGCTTTCTTT.

The V call is TRBV7-2, the J call TRBJ2-3; D is tentatively TRBD1 or TRBD2 (6 bases each). Trimming took off 7 bases at V and 2 bases at J, with 13 bases between the two ends. The CDR3 runs 14 residues. The germline V gene has CDR1 SGHTA and CDR2 FQGNSA. The CDR3 reads CASTPGAHTDTQYF. CDR3 in DNA: TGTGCCAGCACCCCGGGGGCGCACACAGATACGCAGTATTTT.

The chain uses TRBV27 and TRBJ1-2; TRBD1 matches 8 bases. The trim removed 11 bases at V and 8 bases at J, leaving 10 bases unmatched. Germline values: CDR1 MNHEY, CDR2 SMNVEV (reference sequence). This CDR3 contains 12 residues. In DNA, the CDR3 is TGTGCCTTCGCCCGCAGGGGGCGAGGCTACACCTTC. Encoded protein: CAFARRGRGYTF.

The J gene is TRBJ2-2, the V gene TRBV5-1; D unresolved. CDR3 length: 15 amino acids. Deletions cut 2 bases from V and 6 bases from J, with 14 bases between. The germline V gene encodes CDR1 SGHRS and CDR2 YFSETQ. The CDR3 DNA sequence: TGCGCCAGCAGCTTCGGAAGGCAAACAGCCGGGGAGCTGTTTTTT. Translating it yields CASSFGRQTAGELFF.

This chain links TRBV11-2 with TRBJ2-1; 10 bases are a match to TRBD2. V trimming: 8 bases; J trimming: 9 bases; junction bases outside the gene matches: 16. The CDR3 is made up of 16 amino acids. CDR1 SGHAT and CDR2 FQNNGV come from the germline V gene. The CDR3 DNA reads as TGTGCCAGCCACACCGAAAGGCTAGCGGGAGACCCTGAGCAGTTCTTC. Protein sequence: CASHTERLAGDPEQFF.

This clone appeared a few times. This chain uses TRBV6-6 with TRBJ1-1; D is ambiguous. The V and J ends lost 0 bases and 5 bases respectively, with 10 bases between them. The CDR3 is 14 residues long. The germline V gene encodes CDR1 MNHNY and CDR2 SVGAGI (reference sequence). As DNA, the CDR3 is TGTGCCAGCAGTTACTCGGTCGGCGAGACTGAAGCTTTCTTT. It codes for CASSYSVGETEAFF.

This rearrangement joins TRBV5-1 to TRBJ2-5; D possibly matches TRBD1 or TRBD2 (5 bases each). The CDR3 has 15 amino acids. Germline-derived CDR1 and CDR2 are SGHRS and YFSETQ. Trimming took off 4 bases at V and 5 bases at J, with 18 bases between the two ends. The chain's CDR3 is CASSPGRGQGETQYF. In DNA, the CDR3 is TGCGCCAGCAGCCCAGGACGGGGCCAAGGGGAGACCCAGTACTTC.

This chain joins TRBV4-1 and TRBJ2-1, with a tentative D call TRBD2 (5 bases). Per the germline V gene, CDR1 is MGHRA and CDR2 is YSYEKL. CDR3 length: 17 amino acids. The V gene lost 4 bases and the J gene lost 0 bases, with 16 bases spanning the gap. The CDR3 bases are TGCGCCAGCAGCCCCCTCCGGTTGGGGAGCTCCTACAATGAGCAGTTCTTC. Its translation is CASSPLRLGSSYNEQFF.

The chain has TRBV23-1 and TRBJ2-1; 10 bases fit TRBD2. TRBV23-1 belongs to the ORF category, with a function that is uncertain. The CDR3 totals 12 residues. This chain's CDR3 is CAPSGSGNEQFF. CDR3 nucleotides: TGCGCACCTAGCGGGAGTGGTAATGAGCAGTTCTTC.

With respect to this clone: Other DNA sequences in the same sample also yield this CDR3. The chain joins TRBV15 to TRBJ2-5; D assignment may be TRBD1 or TRBD2 (5 bases each). This CDR3 is built from 15 residues. Trimming cost V 0 bases and J 4 bases, with 12 bases left between them. Germline V lookup: CDR1 LNHNV, CDR2 YYDKDF (reference sequence). The CDR3 DNA is TGTGCCACCAGCAGAGATTTGGGGGAAGGAGAGACCCAGTACTTC. It yields the protein CATSRDLGEGETQYF.

This chain links TRBV28 with TRBJ2-1; TRBD2 agrees at 7 bases. There are 16 residues in the CDR3. With V trimmed by 6 bases and J by 4 bases, 12 bases remained unmatched. CDR1 MDHEN and CDR2 SYDVKM come from the germline V gene. The CDR3 nucleotides are TGTGCCAGCAGCTACGTAGAGGCGGGGGATTACAATGAGCAGTTCTTC. Encoded protein: CASSYVEAGDYNEQFF.

This clone was counted once. The rearrangement uses TRBV5-1 and TRBJ1-2; 9 positions agree with TRBD1. V was clipped by 4 bases and J by 5 bases; unmatched bases: 9. The CDR3 consists of 15 residues. The germline gives CDR1 SGHRS, CDR2 YFSETQ. The CDR3 spells CASSPGAGQGYGYTF. CDR3 bases: TGCGCCAGCAGCCCGGGGGCGGGACAGGGATATGGCTACACCTTC.

The CDR3 sequence is CASSPSVGFQETQYF. CDR3 sequence (DNA): TGCGCCAGCAGCCCAAGTGTAGGGTTTCAAGAGACCCAGTACTTC. The V and J genes are TRBV5-1 and TRBJ2-5, with D unclear. Germline-derived CDR1 and CDR2 are SGHRS and YFSETQ. The CDR3 has 15 residues. V lost 4 bases, J lost 2 bases, and 15 bases lay in between.

The V gene is TRBV19, the J gene TRBJ1-2; tentative D call: TRBD1 (5 bases). The CDR3 is made up of 18 amino acids. Germline V lookup: CDR1 LNHDA, CDR2 SQIVND (reference sequence). V lost 2 bases and J 2 bases, leaving 21 bases between the germline ends. The CDR3 loop reads CASSIFPNSGRINYGYTF. The DNA of the CDR3 is TGTGCCAGTAGTATATTCCCCAACTCGGGACGGATCAACTATGGCTACACCTTC.

DNA of the CDR3: TGTGCCTGGACTGGGGGTCAGGGGAGCTATGGCTACACCTTC. It specifies CAWTGGQGSYGYTF. V is TRBV30 and J is TRBJ1-2; tentative D call: TRBD1 (6 bases). Germline V gene lookup returns CDR1 GTSNPN and CDR2 SVGIG (reference sequence). CDR3 length: 14 amino acids. V lost 4 bases and J 4 bases, leaving 16 bases between the germline ends.

The CDR3 loop reads CASSLEGRGPPYEQYF. CDR3 nucleotides: TGCGCCAGCAGCTTGGAGGGCAGGGGGCCTCCCTACGAGCAGTACTTC. The V and J genes are TRBV5-1 and TRBJ2-7, with 8 nucleotides matching TRBD1. CDR3 length equals 16 residues. CDR1 and CDR2 (germline): SGHRS, YFSETQ. V lost 0 bases, J lost 2 bases, and 7 bases stayed unmatched.

A few counts support this clone. This sequence joins TRBV7-2 and TRBJ1-5; D is possibly TRBD1 (6 bases). The CDR3 loop spans 14 amino acids. Germline V CDR1 and CDR2: SGHTA, FQGNSA. V was cut by 1 base and J by 5 bases, with 9 bases left in between. This chain's CDR3 is CASSLVQGHQPQHF. The CDR3 DNA reads as TGTGCCAGCAGCTTAGTACAGGGTCATCAGCCCCAGCATTTT.

This chain uses TRBV21-1 with TRBJ2-7; the table gives TRBD2 as D, unverified against the DNA. TRBV21-1 is an annotated pseudogene. The CDR3 is 13 residues long. CDR3 coding DNA: TGTGCCAGCAGCAAGTCTAGGGGAGGGCAGCAGTACTTC. It translates to CASSKSRGGQQYF.

The chain uses TRBV28 and TRBJ2-1, with 7 bases identical to TRBD2. This CDR3 is 15 amino acids long. Looked up from germline, CDR1 is MDHEN and CDR2 is SYDVKM. The trim removed 3 bases at V and 3 bases at J, leaving 5 bases unmatched. The CDR3 sequence is CASSFRGRDYNEQFF. DNA for the CDR3: TGTGCCAGCAGTTTCCGCGGGAGAGACTACAATGAGCAGTTCTTC.